A single sample gave rise to the 16 T cell receptor beta chains below, sequenced in a study of blood T cell repertoires in COVID-19. Sequencing was performed with immunoSEQ multiplex PCR; in TCRdb, only in-frame clones are kept and a portion is missing. The sample includes roughly 30,000 clones, approximately 84% of them seen just once. Sequencing was performed on peripheral blood. Every receptor here comes from a man older than 75 with active COVID-19.

The chain is built from TRBV7-2 and TRBJ1-1; 8 positions agree with TRBD1. Trimming removed 5 bases from V and 2 bases from J; junction bases left unmatched: 7. The germline CDR1 and CDR2 sequences are SGHTA and FQGNSA. The CDR3 is 15 amino acids. For the CDR3, the DNA is TGTGCCAGCAGCCTTACAGGGGGAGGAAACACTGAAGCTTTCTTT. Translation gives CASSLTGGGNTEAFF.

The count of this clone is one. The J gene is TRBJ1-3, the V gene TRBV6-5, with D possibly matching TRBD1 (5 bases). Deletions cut 6 bases from V and 4 bases from J, with 13 bases between. CDR1 is MNHEY and CDR2 is SVGAGI in the germline V gene. CDR3 size: 14 residues. CDR3 amino acids: CASSPGGTGNTIYF. The CDR3 bases are TGTGCCAGCAGCCCGGGGGGGACCGGAAACACCATATATTTT.

V is TRBV10-3 and J is TRBJ1-5; TRBD1 might be the D (5 bases). The V and J ends lost 3 bases and 2 bases respectively, with 8 bases between them. Germline assignment: CDR1 ENHRY and CDR2 SYGVKD. The length of the CDR3 is 14 residues. CDR3 protein: CAISDWGGNQPQHF. The CDR3 coding sequence is TGTGCCATCAGTGATTGGGGGGGCAATCAGCCCCAGCATTTT.

The chain employs TRBV5-1 and TRBJ2-2, with D tentatively TRBD2 (6 bases). There are 15 residues in the CDR3. The germline gives CDR1 SGHRS, CDR2 YFSETQ. V gave up 4 bases and J gave up 1 base, with 11 bases separating them. Here the CDR3 reads CASSLANVNTGELFF. Here the CDR3 DNA reads TGCGCCAGCAGCCTAGCGAATGTGAACACCGGGGAGCTGTTTTTT.

The CDR3: CSASSSGGFNEQFF. As DNA, the CDR3 is TGCAGTGCTAGTTCCTCGGGGGGGTTTAATGAGCAGTTCTTC. This sequence joins TRBV20-1 and TRBJ2-1, with 8 bases aligning to TRBD2. The CDR3 has 14 amino acids. V shed 3 bases, J shed 7 bases, and the junction held 8 bases outside the gene matches. In germline, CDR1 is DFQATT, CDR2 SNEGSKA (reference sequence).

V is TRBV5-5 and J is TRBJ2-6; D gene ambiguous. CDR3 size: 16 residues. Trimming pared 0 bases from V and 0 bases from J, leaving 7 bases between. The V gene's germline CDR1 is SGHKS and CDR2 YYEKEE (reference sequence). The CDR3 coding sequence is TGTGCCAGCAGCTTGGGACATCTCTCTGGGGCCAACGTCCTGACTTTC. Protein product: CASSLGHLSGANVLTF.

This chain uses TRBV2 with TRBJ1-4; 8 bases line up with TRBD1. Germline loops: CDR1 SNHLY, CDR2 FYNNEI. CDR3 length: 15 amino acids. J lost 6 bases, V lost 7 bases, and 10 bases had no gene match. CDR3 in DNA: TGTGCCAGCAAACTGACAGGGGTGGTCGATGAAAAACTGTTTTTT. Translating gives CASKLTGVVDEKLFF.

This clone was recorded a few times. The gene calls are TRBV30 and TRBJ1-5, with D tentatively TRBD1 (5 bases). Trimming removed 3 bases at V and 5 bases at J, with 11 bases between. CDR3 length equals 13 residues. Germline V lookup: CDR1 GTSNPN, CDR2 SVGIG (reference sequence). The chain's CDR3 is CAWSAGGYQPQHF. The DNA of the CDR3 is TGTGCCTGGAGCGCGGGGGGGTATCAGCCCCAGCATTTT.

The sample holds one count of this clone. The gene calls are TRBV10-3 and TRBJ2-3, with D possibly matching TRBD2 (7 bases). Trimming left V 5 bases short and J 3 bases short, with 12 bases between. CDR1 ENHRY and CDR2 SYGVKD come from the germline V gene. The length of the CDR3 is 14 residues. The CDR3 protein is CAISRGGITDTQYF. CDR3 coding DNA: TGTGCCATCAGTAGGGGGGGGATAACAGATACGCAGTATTTT.

The chain combines TRBV5-1 with TRBJ1-1, with 11 bases fitting TRBD1. Germline V lookup: CDR1 SGHRS, CDR2 YFSETQ. Losses at the gene ends were 2 bases for V and 3 bases for J; bases not matched to a gene: 3. This CDR3 comprises 15 residues. DNA for the CDR3: TGCGCCAGCAGCTTAGGACAGGGGGCGTACACTGAAGCTTTCTTT. Translation gives CASSLGQGAYTEAFF.

This sequence joins TRBV15 and TRBJ1-1; D not resolved. The V gene's germline CDR1 is LNHNV and CDR2 YYDKDF (reference sequence). The CDR3 is 13 amino acids. Trimming took off 5 bases at V and 3 bases at J, with 10 bases between the two ends. CDR3 protein: CATSARTDTEAFF. As DNA, the CDR3 is TGTGCCACCAGCGCACGAACGGACACTGAAGCTTTCTTT.

This clone occurred once. The chain has TRBV4-1 and TRBJ1-2; 7 positions agree with TRBD1. CDR3 length: 13 amino acids. V lost 3 bases, J lost 2 bases, and 0 bases stayed unmatched. CDR1 is MGHRA and CDR2 is YSYEKL in the germline V gene. The CDR3 reads CASSQGQNYGYTF. Written as DNA, the CDR3 is TGCGCCAGCAGCCAGGGACAGAACTATGGCTACACCTTC.

The chain links TRBV12-3 or TRBV12-4 to TRBJ1-6, with D hard to call. This CDR3 has 11 residues. The V and J ends lost 6 bases and 13 bases respectively, with 10 bases between them. The CDR3 sequence is CASSPAGPLHF. CDR3 DNA sequence: TGTGCCAGCAGCCCTGCGGGGCCCCTCCACTTT.

V is TRBV4-1 and J is TRBJ2-2, with 7 bases lining up with TRBD1. There are 17 residues in the CDR3. V lost 3 bases to trimming and J lost 1 base; unmatched junction nucleotides: 8. CDR1 and CDR2 from the germline V gene are MGHRA and YSYEKL. CDR3 coding DNA: TGCGCCAGCAGCCACGCAACCGGGACAGAGAACACCGGGGAGCTGTTTTTT. This translates into CASSHATGTENTGELFF.

The chain uses TRBV6-5 and TRBJ1-2, with 7 bases that match TRBD1. Germline assignment: CDR1 MNHEY and CDR2 SVGAGI. V shed 4 bases, J shed 5 bases, and the junction held 7 bases outside the gene matches. This CDR3 is built from 14 residues. The chain's CDR3 is CASSSTDRPYGYTF. For the CDR3, the DNA is TGTGCCAGCAGTTCCACGGACAGGCCGTATGGCTACACCTTC.

The chain links TRBV6-6 to TRBJ2-4; D might be TRBD1 (7 bases). This CDR3 spans 13 amino acids. V dropped 8 bases and J dropped 14 bases, with 22 bases sitting between them. Germline V gene lookup returns CDR1 MNHNY and CDR2 SVGAGI (reference sequence). The CDR3 protein is CASSHTVDREEYF. The CDR3 nucleotides are TGTGCCAGCTCACACACGGTAGACAGGGAGGAGTACTTC.